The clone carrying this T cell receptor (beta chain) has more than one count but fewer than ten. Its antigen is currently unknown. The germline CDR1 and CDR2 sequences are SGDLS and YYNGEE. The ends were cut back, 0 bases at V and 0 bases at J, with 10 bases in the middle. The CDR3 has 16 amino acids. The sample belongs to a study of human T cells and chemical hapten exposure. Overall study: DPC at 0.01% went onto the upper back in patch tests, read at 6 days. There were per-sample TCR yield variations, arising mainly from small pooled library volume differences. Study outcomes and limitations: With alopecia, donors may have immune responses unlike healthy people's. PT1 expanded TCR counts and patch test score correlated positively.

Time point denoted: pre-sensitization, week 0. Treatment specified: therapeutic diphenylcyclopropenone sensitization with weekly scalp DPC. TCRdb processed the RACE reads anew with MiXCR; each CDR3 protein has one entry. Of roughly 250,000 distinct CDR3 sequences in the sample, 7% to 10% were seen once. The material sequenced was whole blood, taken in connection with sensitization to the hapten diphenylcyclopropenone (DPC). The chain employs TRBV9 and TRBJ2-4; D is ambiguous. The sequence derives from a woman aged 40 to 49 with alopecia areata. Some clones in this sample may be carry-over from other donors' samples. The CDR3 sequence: CASSVGAGLAKNIQYF. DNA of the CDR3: TGTGCCAGCAGCGTAGGGGCAGGTCTAGCCAAAAACATTCAGTACTTC.